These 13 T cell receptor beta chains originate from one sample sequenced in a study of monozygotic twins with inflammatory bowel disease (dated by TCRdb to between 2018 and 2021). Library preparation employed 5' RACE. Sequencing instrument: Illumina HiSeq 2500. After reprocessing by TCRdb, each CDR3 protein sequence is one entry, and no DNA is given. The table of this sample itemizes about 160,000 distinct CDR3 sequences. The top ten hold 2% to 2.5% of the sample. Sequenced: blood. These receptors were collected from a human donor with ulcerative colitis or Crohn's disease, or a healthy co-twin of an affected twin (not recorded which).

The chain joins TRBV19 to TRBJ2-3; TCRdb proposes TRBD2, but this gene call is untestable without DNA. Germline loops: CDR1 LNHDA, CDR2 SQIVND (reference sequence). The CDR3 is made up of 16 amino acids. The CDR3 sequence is CASSSASGILLDTQYF.

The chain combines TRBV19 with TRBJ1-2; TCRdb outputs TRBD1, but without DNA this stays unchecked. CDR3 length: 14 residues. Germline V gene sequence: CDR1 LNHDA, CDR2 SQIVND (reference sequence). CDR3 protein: CASVDRPSNYGYTF.

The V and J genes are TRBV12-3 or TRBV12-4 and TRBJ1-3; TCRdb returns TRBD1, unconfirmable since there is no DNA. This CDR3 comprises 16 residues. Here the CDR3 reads CASSPSTGGPGNTIYF.

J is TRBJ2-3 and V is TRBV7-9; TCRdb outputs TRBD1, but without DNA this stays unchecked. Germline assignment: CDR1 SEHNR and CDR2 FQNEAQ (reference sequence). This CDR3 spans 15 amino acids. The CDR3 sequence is CASSLAPGWADTQYF.

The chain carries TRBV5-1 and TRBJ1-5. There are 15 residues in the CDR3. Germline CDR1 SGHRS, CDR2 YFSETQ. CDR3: CASSPEPDTSQPQHF.

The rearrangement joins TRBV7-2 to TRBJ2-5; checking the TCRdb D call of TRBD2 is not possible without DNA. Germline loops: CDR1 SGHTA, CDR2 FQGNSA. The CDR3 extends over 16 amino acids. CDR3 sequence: CASSLVGLANQETQYF.

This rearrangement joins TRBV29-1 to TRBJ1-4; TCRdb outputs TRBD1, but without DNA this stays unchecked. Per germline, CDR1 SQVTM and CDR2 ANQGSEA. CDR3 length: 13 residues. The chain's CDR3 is CSCQGAPNEKLFF. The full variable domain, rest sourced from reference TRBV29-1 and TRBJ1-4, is SAVISQKPSRDICQRGTSLTIQCQVDSQVTMMFWYRQQPGQSLTLIATANQGSEATYESGFVIDKFPISRPNLTFSTLTVSNMSPEDSSIYLCSCQGAPNEKLFFGSGTQLSVL.

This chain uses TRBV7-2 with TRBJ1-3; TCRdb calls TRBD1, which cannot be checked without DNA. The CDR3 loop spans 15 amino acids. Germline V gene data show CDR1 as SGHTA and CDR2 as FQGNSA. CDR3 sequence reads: CASSAGWGSGNTIYF.

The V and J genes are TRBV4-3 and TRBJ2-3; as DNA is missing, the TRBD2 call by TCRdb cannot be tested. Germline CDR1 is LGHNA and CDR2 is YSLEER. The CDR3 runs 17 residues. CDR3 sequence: CASSREGTSGGTDTQYF.

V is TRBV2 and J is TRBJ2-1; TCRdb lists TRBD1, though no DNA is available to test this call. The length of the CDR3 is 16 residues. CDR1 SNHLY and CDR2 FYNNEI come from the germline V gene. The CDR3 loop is CASGGGGRILYNEQFF.

The CDR3 sequence: CASSMEQANTGELFF. This rearrangement joins TRBV19 to TRBJ2-2. Germline V lookup: CDR1 LNHDA, CDR2 SQIVND (reference sequence). The length of the CDR3 is 15 residues.

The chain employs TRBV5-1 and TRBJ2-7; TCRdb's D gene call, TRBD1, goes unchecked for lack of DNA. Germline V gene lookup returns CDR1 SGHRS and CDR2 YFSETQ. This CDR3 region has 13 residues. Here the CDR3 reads CASSLGQIYEQYF.

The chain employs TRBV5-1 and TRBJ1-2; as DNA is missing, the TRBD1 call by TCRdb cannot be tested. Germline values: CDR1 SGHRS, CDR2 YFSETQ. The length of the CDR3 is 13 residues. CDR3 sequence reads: CASSFWGEDGYTF.